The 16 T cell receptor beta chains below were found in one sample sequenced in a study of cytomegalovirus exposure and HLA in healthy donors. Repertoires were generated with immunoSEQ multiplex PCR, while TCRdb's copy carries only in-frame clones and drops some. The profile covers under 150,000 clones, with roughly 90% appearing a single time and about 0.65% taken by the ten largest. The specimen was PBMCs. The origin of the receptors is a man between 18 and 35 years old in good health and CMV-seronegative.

Here the CDR3 DNA reads TGTGCCAGCAGCTTAGCGGCAGCCGGGGAGCTGTTTTTT. Residues: CASSLAAAGELFF. The chain links TRBV7-9 to TRBJ2-2; D is unresolved. From germline, CDR1 is SEHNR and CDR2 FQNEAQ (reference sequence). Trimming shortened V by 0 bases and J by 6 bases, and 5 bases separated the two germline ends. The CDR3 extends over 13 amino acids.

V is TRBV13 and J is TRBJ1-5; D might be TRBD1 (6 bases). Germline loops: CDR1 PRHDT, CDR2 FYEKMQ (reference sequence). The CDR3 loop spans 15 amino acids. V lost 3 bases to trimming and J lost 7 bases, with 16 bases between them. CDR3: CASSFGGFGTQPQHF. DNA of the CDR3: TGTGCCAGCAGCTTTGGGGGATTTGGGACACAGCCCCAGCATTTT.

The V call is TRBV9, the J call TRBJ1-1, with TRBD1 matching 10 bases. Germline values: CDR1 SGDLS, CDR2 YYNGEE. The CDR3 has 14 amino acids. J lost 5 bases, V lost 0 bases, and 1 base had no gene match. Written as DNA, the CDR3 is TGTGCCAGCAGCGTAGGGACAGGGGGTACTGAAGCTTTCTTT. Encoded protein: CASSVGTGGTEAFF.

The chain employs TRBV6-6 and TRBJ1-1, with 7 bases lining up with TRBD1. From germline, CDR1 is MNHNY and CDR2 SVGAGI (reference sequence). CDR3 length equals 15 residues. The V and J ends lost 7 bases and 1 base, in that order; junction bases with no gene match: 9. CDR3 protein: CASIYRGSENTEAFF. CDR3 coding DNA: TGTGCCAGCATCTACAGGGGTTCGGAGAACACTGAAGCTTTCTTT.

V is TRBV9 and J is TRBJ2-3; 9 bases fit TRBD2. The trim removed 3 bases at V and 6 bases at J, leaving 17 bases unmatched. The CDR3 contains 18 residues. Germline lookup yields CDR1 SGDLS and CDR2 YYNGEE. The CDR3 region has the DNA TGTGCCAGCAGCGCCCAAATGGGGACTAGCTGGGGTTTCGATACGCAGTATTTT. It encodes CASSAQMGTSWGFDTQYF. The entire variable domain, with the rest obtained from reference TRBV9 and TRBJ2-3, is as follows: DSGVTQTPKHLITATGQRVTLRCSPRSGDLSVYWYQQSLDQGLQFLIQYYNGEERAKGNILERFSAQQFPDLHSELNLSSLELGDSALYFCASSAQMGTSWGFDTQYFGPGTRLTVL.

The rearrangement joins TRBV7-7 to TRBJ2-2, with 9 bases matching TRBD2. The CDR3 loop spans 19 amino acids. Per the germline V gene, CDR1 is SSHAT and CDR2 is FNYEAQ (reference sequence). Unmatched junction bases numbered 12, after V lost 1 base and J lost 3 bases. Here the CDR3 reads CASSLEVERGAYYTGELFF. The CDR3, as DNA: TGTGCCAGCAGCTTAGAGGTCGAGCGGGGGGCCTATTACACCGGGGAGCTGTTTTTT.

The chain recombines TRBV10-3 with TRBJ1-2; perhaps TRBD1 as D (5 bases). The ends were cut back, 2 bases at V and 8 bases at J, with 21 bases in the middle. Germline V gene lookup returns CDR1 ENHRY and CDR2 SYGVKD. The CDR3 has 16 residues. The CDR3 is CAISEGAGRLPNGYTF. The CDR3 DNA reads TGTGCCATCAGTGAGGGGGCGGGACGTCTGCCGAACGGCTACACCTTC.

The CDR3 DNA follows: TGCGCCAGCAGCCAATACTCTAGCACAGATACGCAGTATTTT. The encoded protein is CASSQYSSTDTQYF. The genes are TRBV4-3 and TRBJ2-3; D is uncertain. Per germline, CDR1 LGHNA and CDR2 YSLEER. Between the trimmed V and J ends, which lost 2 bases and 0 bases, there was a span of 6 bases. The CDR3 covers 14 residues.

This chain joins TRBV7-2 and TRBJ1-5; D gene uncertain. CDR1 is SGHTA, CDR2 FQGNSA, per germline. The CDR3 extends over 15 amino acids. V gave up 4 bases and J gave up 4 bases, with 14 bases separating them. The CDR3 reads CASSSISGMNQPQHF. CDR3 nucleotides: TGTGCCAGCAGCTCAATTTCGGGAATGAATCAGCCCCAGCATTTT.

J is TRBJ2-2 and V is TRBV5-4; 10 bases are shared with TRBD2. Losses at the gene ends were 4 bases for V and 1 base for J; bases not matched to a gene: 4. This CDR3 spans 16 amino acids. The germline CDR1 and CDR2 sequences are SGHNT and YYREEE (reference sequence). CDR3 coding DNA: TGTGCCAGCAGCCCGGGACTAGCGAGGAACACCGGGGAGCTGTTTTTT. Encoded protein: CASSPGLARNTGELFF. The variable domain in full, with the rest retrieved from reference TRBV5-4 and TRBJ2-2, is ETGVTQSPTHLIKTRGQQVTLRCSSQSGHNTVSWYQQALGQGPQFIFQYYREEENGRGNFPPRFSGLQFPNYSSELNVNALELDDSALYLCASSPGLARNTGELFFGEGSRLTVL.

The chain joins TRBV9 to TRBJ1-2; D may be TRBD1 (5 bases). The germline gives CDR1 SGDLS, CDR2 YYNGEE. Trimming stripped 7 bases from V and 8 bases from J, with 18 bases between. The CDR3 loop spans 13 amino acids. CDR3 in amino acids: CASGHTRRGGYTF. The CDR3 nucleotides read TGTGCCAGCGGGCATACCCGGAGGGGAGGCTACACCTTC. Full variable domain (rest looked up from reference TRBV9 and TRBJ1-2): DSGVTQTPKHLITATGQRVTLRCSPRSGDLSVYWYQQSLDQGLQFLIQYYNGEERAKGNILERFSAQQFPDLHSELNLSSLELGDSALYFCASGHTRRGGYTFGSGTRLTVV.

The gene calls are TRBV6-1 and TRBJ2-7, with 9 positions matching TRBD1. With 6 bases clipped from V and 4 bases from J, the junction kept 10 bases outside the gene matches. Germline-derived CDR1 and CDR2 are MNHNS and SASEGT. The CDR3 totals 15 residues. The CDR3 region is CASRAGQGLRYEQYF. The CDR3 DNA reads TGTGCCAGCAGGGCAGGACAGGGGCTTAGGTACGAGCAGTACTTC.

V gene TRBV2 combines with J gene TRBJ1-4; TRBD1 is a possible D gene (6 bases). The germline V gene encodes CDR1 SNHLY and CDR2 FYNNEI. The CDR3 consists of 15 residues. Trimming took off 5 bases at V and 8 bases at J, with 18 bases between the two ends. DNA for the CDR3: TGTGCCAGCAGTCGCGAGGGGGGGCGCGGCGAAAAACTGTTTTTT. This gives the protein CASSREGGRGEKLFF.

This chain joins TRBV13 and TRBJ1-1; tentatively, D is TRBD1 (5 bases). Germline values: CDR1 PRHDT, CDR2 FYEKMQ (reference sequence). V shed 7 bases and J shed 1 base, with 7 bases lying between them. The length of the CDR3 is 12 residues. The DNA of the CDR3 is TGTGCCAGCATGGGGCCGAACACTGAAGCTTTCTTT. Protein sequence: CASMGPNTEAFF.

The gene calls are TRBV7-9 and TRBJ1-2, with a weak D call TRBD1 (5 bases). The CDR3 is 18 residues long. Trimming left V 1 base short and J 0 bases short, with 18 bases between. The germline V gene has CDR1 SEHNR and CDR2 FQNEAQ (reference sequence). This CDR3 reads CASSLVAWGDPANYGYTF. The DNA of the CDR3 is TGTGCCAGCAGCTTAGTTGCGTGGGGGGACCCAGCTAACTATGGCTACACCTTC.

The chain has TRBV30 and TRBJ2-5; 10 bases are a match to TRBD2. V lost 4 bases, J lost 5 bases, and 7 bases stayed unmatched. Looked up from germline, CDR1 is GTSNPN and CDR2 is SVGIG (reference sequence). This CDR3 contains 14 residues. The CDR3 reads CAWTSGGAWETQYF. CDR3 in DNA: TGTGCCTGGACAAGCGGGGGGGCCTGGGAGACCCAGTACTTC.